This record concerns one T cell receptor beta chain sequence. Unique molecular identifiers were used in preparing the TCRbeta library. TCRdb ran MiXCR on the PCR reads and lists one entry per CDR3 protein. The table includes about 400,000 distinct CDR3 sequences, roughly 20% detected once. The CDR3 totals 14 residues. Looked up from germline, CDR1 is ENHRY and CDR2 is SYGVKD. The V and J ends lost 1 base and 0 bases respectively, with 7 bases between them. This sample was included in a study of T-cell reconstitution after alpha-beta-depleted transplantation in children. The clonotype was recovered from a human donor who donated a stem cell graft to a child with acute myeloid leukemia. The chain uses TRBV10-3 and TRBJ2-7; no clear D gene. Sample: PBMCs from the stem cell graft donor, taken from the stem cell graft. CDR3 region: CAISEYLGSYEQYF. CDR3 DNA sequence: TGTGCCATCAGTGAGTATCTGGGCTCCTACGAGCAGTACTTC.